The T cell receptor beta chain described here comes from a study of T cells in Graves' hyperthyroidism and ophthalmopathy. Hyperthyroidism had been newly diagnosed in patients aged 18 to 65, and its duration was under 2 months. Overall study findings and caveats: The blood repertoire included most of the expanded thyroid clonotypes above 0.001. A 13 V-J model separated ophthalmopathy from stable hyperthyroidism.

This clonotype was observed at least ten times. As yet, its antigen is unknown. RNA transcripts provided the source from which TCR beta CDR3 regions were amplified. During a first-round RT-PCR of the TCR CDR3, the HTBI primer set was used. From the multiplex PCR reads, TCRdb called clonotypes with MiXCR, one entry per CDR3 protein. The sample has 700,000 or so distinct CDR3 sequences; over 15% are singletons. V lost 6 bases to trimming and J lost 0 bases, with 14 bases between them. Germline values: CDR1 SNHLY, CDR2 FYNNEI. This CDR3 spans 15 amino acids. The specimen sequenced was blood. This clonotype was sampled from a man aged 18 to 29 with Graves' hyperthyroidism. This chain joins TRBV2 and TRBJ1-1, with D unresolved. The chain's CDR3 is CASSLTAMMNTEAFF. The CDR3, as DNA: TGTGCCAGCAGCCTGACCGCTATGATGAACACTGAAGCTTTCTTT.